This entry lists 8 T cell receptor beta chains sequenced from one sample in a study of blood T cell repertoires in COVID-19. Produced via immunoSEQ multiplex PCR; TCRdb's table is partial and in-frame only. The top ten clones hold 3% of a sample with a few hundred thousand clones, roughly 85% of them seen once. Material: peripheral blood. The receptor source for this set is a man between 18 and 35 years old with active or convalescent COVID-19.

This chain links TRBV9 with TRBJ2-7; 7 bases fit TRBD2. J gave up 2 bases and V 0 bases, and 5 bases lay outside the gene matches. The length of the CDR3 is 15 residues. Germline-derived CDR1 and CDR2 are SGDLS and YYNGEE. CDR3 sequence reads: CASSVGAGSTYEQYF. The CDR3 bases are TGTGCCAGCAGCGTAGGAGCGGGGTCAACCTACGAGCAGTACTTC.

This sequence joins TRBV5-1 and TRBJ2-2, with D perhaps TRBD1 (5 bases). Trimming left V 0 bases short and J 6 bases short, with 6 bases between. The length of the CDR3 is 13 residues. CDR1 is SGHRS and CDR2 is YFSETQ in the germline V gene. CDR3 sequence (DNA): TGCGCCAGCAGCTTGGGCAGGGCCGGGGAGCTGTTTTTT. This gives the protein CASSLGRAGELFF.

The chain recombines TRBV13 with TRBJ2-3; 9 bases line up with TRBD2. The V gene's germline CDR1 is PRHDT and CDR2 FYEKMQ (reference sequence). The V segment lost 3 bases and the J segment 4 bases; nucleotides outside the gene matches: 8. The CDR3 runs 16 residues. The CDR3 coding sequence is TGTGCCAGCAGCTTTTCGCGGGGGGGCCGGTCAGATACGCAGTATTTT. Protein product: CASSFSRGGRSDTQYF.

V gene TRBV20-1 combines with J gene TRBJ1-4; 7 bases match TRBD1. Germline lookup yields CDR1 DFQATT and CDR2 SNEGSKA (reference sequence). V lost 5 bases and J lost 6; bases outside the gene matches: 0. The CDR3 spans 11 residues. CDR3 region: CSAGQDEKLFF. The CDR3 nucleotides are TGCAGTGCTGGACAGGATGAAAAACTGTTTTTT.

V is TRBV6-6 and J is TRBJ1-2, with 7 bases aligning to TRBD1. The CDR3 has 13 amino acids. Germline CDR1 reads MNHNY; CDR2 reads SVGAGI (reference sequence). The trim removed 2 bases at V and 6 bases at J, leaving 3 bases unmatched. In DNA, the CDR3 is TGTGCCAGCAGTTACCAAGGGACAGATGGCTACACCTTC. This encodes CASSYQGTDGYTF.

This chain joins TRBV6-5 and TRBJ1-1, with 7 bases identical to TRBD1. The V gene end was trimmed by 6 bases and the J gene end by 5 bases; junction bases not matched to a gene: 6. This CDR3 is 13 amino acids long. CDR1 MNHEY and CDR2 SVGAGI come from the germline V gene. The CDR3 coding sequence is TGTGCCAGCAGGACCAGGGGGAGGACTGAAGCTTTCTTT. Its protein is CASRTRGRTEAFF.

The CDR3 loop is CASSLDQGGNSPLHF. CDR3 nucleotide sequence: TGTGCCAGCAGCTTAGATCAGGGCGGTAATTCACCCCTCCACTTT. This chain uses TRBV7-2 with TRBJ1-6, with D possibly matching TRBD1 (5 bases). The CDR3 contains 15 residues. With 1 base removed from V and 6 bases from J, the gap between germline ends came to 10 bases. The germline V gene encodes CDR1 SGHTA and CDR2 FQGNSA.

This sequence joins TRBV7-2 and TRBJ2-1; tentative D call: TRBD2 (6 bases). CDR3 size: 17 residues. V lost 4 bases and J lost 0, with 16 bases in between. Looked up from germline, CDR1 is SGHTA and CDR2 is FQGNSA. CDR3 in amino acids: CASSSTRGGSSYNEQFF. CDR3 coding DNA: TGTGCCAGCAGCTCCACCCGTGGAGGGAGCTCCTACAATGAGCAGTTCTTC. Based on the CDR3 plus reference TRBV7-2 and TRBJ2-1, the full variable domain is GAGVSQSPSNKVTEKGKDVELRCDPISGHTALYWYRQSLGQGLEFLIYFQGNSAPDKSGLPSDRFSAERTGGSVSTLTIQRTQQEDSAVYLCASSSTRGGSSYNEQFFGPGTRLTVL.